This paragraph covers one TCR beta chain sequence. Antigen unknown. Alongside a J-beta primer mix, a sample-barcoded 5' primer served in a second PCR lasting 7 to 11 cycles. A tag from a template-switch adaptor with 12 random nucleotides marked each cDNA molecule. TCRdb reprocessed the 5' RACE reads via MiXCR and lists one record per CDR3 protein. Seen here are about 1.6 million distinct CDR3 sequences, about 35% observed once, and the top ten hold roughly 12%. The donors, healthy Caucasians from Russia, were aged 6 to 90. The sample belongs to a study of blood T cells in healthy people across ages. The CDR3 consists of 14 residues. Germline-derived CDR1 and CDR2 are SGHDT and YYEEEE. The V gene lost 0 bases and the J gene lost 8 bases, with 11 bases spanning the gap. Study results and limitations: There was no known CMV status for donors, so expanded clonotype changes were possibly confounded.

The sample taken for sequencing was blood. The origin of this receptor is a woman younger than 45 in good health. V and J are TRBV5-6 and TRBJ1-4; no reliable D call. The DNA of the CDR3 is TGTGCCAGCAGCTTGGCCAAGGCTGGGGAAAAACTGTTTTTT. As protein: CASSLAKAGEKLFF.